This TCR beta chain derives from a study of blood T cell repertoires in COVID-19. Across the whole study: From T cells, B-cell-depleted T cells, or PBMCs came the material, which was cDNA or gDNA.

The repertoire was sequenced with immunoSEQ multiplex PCR; TCRdb's copy has only in-frame clones and lacks some. The sample includes 140,000 or so clones, around 86% seen only once; the top ten take less than 4.5%. The V and J ends lost 6 bases and 0 bases respectively, with 11 bases between them. Germline assignment: CDR1 SNHLY and CDR2 FYNNEI. The CDR3 sequence is 15 residues long. The sequenced material came from peripheral blood. This clonotype originated in a woman aged 80 or over with acute or convalescent COVID-19. The J gene is TRBJ2-2, the V gene TRBV2, with unresolved D. The CDR3 DNA is TGTGCCAGCAGACCTCTCCGGGCGAACACCGGGGAGCTGTTTTTT. As protein: CASRPLRANTGELFF.